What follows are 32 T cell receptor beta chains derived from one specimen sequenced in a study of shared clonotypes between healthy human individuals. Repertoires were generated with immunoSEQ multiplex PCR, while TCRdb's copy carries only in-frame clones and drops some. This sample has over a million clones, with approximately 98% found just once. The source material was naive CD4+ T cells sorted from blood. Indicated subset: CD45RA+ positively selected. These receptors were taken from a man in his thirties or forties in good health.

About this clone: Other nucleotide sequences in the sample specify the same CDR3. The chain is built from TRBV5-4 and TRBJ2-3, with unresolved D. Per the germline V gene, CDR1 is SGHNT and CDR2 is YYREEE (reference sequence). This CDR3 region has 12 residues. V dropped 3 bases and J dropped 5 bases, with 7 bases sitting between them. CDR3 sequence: CASSSDQDTQYF. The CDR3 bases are TGTGCCAGCAGCTCAGACCAAGATACGCAGTATTTT.

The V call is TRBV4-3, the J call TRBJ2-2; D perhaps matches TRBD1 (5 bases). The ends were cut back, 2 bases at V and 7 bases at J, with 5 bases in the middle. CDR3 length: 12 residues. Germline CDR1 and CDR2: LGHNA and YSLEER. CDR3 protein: CASSQRGGELFF. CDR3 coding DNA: TGCGCCAGCAGCCAAAGGGGCGGGGAGCTGTTTTTT.

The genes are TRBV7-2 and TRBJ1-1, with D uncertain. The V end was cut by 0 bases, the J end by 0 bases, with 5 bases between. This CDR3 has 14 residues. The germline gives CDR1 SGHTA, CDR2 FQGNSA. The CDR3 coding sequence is TGTGCCAGCAGCTTAGCCGGGTTGAACACTGAAGCTTTCTTT. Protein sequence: CASSLAGLNTEAFF.

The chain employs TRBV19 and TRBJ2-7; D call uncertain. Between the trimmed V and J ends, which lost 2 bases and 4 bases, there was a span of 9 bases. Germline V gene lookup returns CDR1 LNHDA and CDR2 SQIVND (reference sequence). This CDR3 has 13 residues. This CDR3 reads CASSITHEYEQYF. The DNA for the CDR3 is TGTGCCAGTAGTATAACGCATGAATACGAGCAGTACTTC.

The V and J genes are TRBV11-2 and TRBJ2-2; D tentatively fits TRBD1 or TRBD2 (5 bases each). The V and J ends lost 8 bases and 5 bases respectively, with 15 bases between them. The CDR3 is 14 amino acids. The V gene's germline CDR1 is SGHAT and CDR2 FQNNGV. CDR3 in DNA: TGTGCCAGCGGAGCCCTGAGGGGAACCGGGGAGCTGTTTTTT. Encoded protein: CASGALRGTGELFF.

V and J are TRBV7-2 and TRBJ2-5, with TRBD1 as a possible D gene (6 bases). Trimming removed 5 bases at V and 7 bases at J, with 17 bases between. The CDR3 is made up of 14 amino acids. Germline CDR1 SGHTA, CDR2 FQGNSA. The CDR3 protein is CASSPDKQGRTQYF. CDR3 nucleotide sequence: TGTGCCAGCAGCCCCGATAAACAGGGTAGGACCCAGTACTTC. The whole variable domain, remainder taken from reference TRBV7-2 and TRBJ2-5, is GAGVSQSPSNKVTEKGKDVELRCDPISGHTALYWYRQSLGQGLEFLIYFQGNSAPDKSGLPSDRFSAERTGGSVSTLTIQRTQQEDSAVYLCASSPDKQGRTQYFGPGTRLLVL.

The CDR3 here is CASSPTLSAGTYEQYF. The CDR3 nucleotides are TGTGCCAGCAGCCCCACTCTCTCGGCGGGAACCTACGAGCAGTACTTC. The rearrangement joins TRBV28 to TRBJ2-7, with D maybe TRBD2 (6 bases). The CDR3 loop spans 16 amino acids. Trimming cost V 6 bases and J 2 bases, with 20 bases left between them. CDR1 is MDHEN and CDR2 is SYDVKM in the germline V gene. The whole variable domain, filled in from reference TRBV28 and TRBJ2-7, reads DVKVTQSSRYLVKRTGEKVFLECVQDMDHENMFWYRQDPGLGLRLIYFSYDVKMKEKGDIPEGYSVSREKKERFSLILESASTNQTSMYLCASSPTLSAGTYEQYFGPGTRLTVT.

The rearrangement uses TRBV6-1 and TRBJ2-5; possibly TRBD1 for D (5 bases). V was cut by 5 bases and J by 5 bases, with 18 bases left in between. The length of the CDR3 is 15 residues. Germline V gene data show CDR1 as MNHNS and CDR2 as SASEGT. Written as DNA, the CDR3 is TGTGCCAGCAGTCCCCGAGGTTTCAGGGTTGAGACCCAGTACTTC. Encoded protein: CASSPRGFRVETQYF.

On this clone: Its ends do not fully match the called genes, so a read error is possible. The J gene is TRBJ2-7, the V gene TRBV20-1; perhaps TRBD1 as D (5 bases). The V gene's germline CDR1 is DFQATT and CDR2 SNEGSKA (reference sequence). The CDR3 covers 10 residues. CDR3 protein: CSANEGVSDF. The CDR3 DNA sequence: TGCAGTGCTAACGAAGGGGTTAGTGACTTC.

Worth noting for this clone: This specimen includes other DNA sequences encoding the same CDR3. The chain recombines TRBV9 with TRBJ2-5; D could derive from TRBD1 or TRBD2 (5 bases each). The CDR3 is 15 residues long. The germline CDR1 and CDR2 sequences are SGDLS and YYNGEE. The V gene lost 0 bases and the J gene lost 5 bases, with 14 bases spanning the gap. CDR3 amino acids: CASSVGLAGAETQYF. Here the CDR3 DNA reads TGTGCCAGCAGCGTAGGATTGGCCGGGGCGGAGACCCAGTACTTC.

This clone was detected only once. In DNA form, the CDR3 reads TGTGCCAGCAGTCCAAGGACAGGGCGGTGGGAAGAGACCCAGTACTTC. Translating gives CASSPRTGRWEETQYF. The rearrangement joins TRBV27 to TRBJ2-5, with 8 bases lining up with TRBD1. The CDR3 spans 16 residues. CDR1 is MNHEY and CDR2 is SMNVEV in the germline V gene (reference sequence). The V and J ends lost 5 bases and 3 bases, in that order; junction bases with no gene match: 11.

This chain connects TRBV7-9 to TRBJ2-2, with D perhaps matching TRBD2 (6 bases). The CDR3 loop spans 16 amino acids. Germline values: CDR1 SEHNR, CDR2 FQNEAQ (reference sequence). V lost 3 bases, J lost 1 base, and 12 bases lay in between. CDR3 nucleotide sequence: TGTGCCAGCAGCTTTAAGGAGGGAAGGAACACCGGGGAGCTGTTTTTT. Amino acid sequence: CASSFKEGRNTGELFF.

The CDR3 DNA reads TGCGCCAGCAGCTTGTCTGGGACTAGCATTTACAATGAGCAGTTCTTC. Its translation is CASSLSGTSIYNEQFF. The rearrangement uses TRBV5-1 and TRBJ2-1, with TRBD2 matching over 9 bases. This CDR3 has 16 residues. Germline V gene lookup returns CDR1 SGHRS and CDR2 YFSETQ. V lost 1 base to trimming and J lost 4 bases; unmatched junction nucleotides: 6. The variable domain in full, with the rest retrieved from reference TRBV5-1 and TRBJ2-1, is KAGVTQTPRYLIKTRGQQVTLSCSPISGHRSVSWYQQTPGQGLQFLFEYFSETQRNKGNFPGRFSGRQFSNSRSEMNVSTLELGDSALYLCASSLSGTSIYNEQFFGPGTRLTVL.

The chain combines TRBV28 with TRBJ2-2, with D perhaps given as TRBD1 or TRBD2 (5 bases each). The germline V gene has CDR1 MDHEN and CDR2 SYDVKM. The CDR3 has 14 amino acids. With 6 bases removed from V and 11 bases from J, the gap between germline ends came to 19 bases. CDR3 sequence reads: CASSSHGTVGELFF. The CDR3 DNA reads TGTGCCAGCAGCAGTCATGGGACGGTCGGCGAGCTGTTTTTT.

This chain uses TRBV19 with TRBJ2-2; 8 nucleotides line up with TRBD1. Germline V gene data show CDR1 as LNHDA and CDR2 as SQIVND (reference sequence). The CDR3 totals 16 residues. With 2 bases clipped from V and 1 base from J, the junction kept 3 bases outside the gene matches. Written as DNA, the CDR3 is TGTGCCAGTAGTATATCCGGGACAGGGAACACCGGGGAGCTGTTTTTT. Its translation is CASSISGTGNTGELFF.

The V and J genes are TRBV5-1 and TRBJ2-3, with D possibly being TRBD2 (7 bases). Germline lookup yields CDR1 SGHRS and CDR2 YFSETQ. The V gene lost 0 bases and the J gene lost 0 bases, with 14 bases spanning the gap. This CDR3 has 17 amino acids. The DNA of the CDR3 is TGCGCCAGCAGCTTGGAGTCGGCGGGGGCTAGCACAGATACGCAGTATTTT. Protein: CASSLESAGASTDTQYF. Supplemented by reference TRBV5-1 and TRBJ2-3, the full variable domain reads KAGVTQTPRYLIKTRGQQVTLSCSPISGHRSVSWYQQTPGQGLQFLFEYFSETQRNKGNFPGRFSGRQFSNSRSEMNVSTLELGDSALYLCASSLESAGASTDTQYFGPGTRLTVL.

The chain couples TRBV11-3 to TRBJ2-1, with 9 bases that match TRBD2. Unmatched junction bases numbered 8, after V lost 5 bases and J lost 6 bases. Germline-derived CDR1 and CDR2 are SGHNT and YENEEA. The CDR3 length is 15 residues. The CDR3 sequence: CASSPGTSTGNEQFF. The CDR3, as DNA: TGTGCCAGCAGCCCCGGGACTAGCACAGGCAATGAGCAGTTCTTC.

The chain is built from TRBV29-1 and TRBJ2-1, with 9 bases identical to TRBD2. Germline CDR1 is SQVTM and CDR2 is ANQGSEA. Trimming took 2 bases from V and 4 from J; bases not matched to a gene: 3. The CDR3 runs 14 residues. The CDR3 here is CSVELAGLYNEQFF. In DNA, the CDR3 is TGCAGCGTTGAACTAGCGGGGTTATACAATGAGCAGTTCTTC.

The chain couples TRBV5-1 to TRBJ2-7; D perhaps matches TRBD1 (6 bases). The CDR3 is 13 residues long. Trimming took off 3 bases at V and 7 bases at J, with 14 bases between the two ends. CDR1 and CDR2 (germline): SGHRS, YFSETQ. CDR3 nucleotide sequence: TGCGCCAGCAGCTCCGACAGGCCGGAGGAGCAGTACTTC. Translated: CASSSDRPEEQYF.

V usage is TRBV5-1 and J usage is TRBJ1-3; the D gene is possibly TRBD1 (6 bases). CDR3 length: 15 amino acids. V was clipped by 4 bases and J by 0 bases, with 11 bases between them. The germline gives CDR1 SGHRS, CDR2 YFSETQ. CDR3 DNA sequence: TGCGCCAGCAGCCCGAGGGGGAGCTCTGGAAACACCATATATTTT. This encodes CASSPRGSSGNTIYF.

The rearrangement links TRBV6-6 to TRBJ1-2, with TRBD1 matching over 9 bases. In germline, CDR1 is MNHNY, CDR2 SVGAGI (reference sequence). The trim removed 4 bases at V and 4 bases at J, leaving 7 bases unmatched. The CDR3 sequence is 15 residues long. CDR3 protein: CASSLPRDRAYGYTF. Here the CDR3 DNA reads TGTGCCAGCAGTTTACCCCGGGACAGGGCCTATGGCTACACCTTC.

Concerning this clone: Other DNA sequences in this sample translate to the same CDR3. In DNA, the CDR3 is TGTGCCAGCACGGACAGGGGAAGGACAGATACGCAGTATTTT. This translates into CASTDRGRTDTQYF. The chain joins TRBV6-1 to TRBJ2-3; 9 nucleotides match TRBD1. Germline V lookup: CDR1 MNHNS, CDR2 SASEGT. This CDR3 comprises 14 residues. J gave up 3 bases and V 7 bases, and 5 bases lay outside the gene matches.

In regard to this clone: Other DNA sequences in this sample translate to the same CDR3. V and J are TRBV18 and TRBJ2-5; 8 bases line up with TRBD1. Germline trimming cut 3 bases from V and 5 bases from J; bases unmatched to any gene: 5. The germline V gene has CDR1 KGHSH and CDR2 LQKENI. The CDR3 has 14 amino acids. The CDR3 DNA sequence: TGTGCCAGCTCACCGCGGACAGGGTCGGAGACCCAGTACTTC. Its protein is CASSPRTGSETQYF.

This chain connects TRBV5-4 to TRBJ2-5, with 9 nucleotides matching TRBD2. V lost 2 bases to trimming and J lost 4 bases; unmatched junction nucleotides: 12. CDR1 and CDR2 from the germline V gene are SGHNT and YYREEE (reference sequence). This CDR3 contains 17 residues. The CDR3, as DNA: TGTGCCAGCAGCTTACCGGGGATTAGCGGGAGTGGAGAGACCCAGTACTTC. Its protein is CASSLPGISGSGETQYF.

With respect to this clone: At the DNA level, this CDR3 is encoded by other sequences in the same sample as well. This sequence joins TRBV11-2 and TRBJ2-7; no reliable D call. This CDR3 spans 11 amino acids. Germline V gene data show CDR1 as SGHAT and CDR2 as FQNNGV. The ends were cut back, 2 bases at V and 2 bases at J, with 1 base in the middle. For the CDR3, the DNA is TGTGCCAGCAGCTTAACCTACGAGCAGTACTTC. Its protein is CASSLTYEQYF.

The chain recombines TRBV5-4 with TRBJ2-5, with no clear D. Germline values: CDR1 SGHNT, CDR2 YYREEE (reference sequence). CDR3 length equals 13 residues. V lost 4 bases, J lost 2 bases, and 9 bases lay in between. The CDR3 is CASSVGPQETQYF. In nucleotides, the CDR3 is TGTGCCAGCAGCGTAGGACCACAAGAGACCCAGTACTTC.

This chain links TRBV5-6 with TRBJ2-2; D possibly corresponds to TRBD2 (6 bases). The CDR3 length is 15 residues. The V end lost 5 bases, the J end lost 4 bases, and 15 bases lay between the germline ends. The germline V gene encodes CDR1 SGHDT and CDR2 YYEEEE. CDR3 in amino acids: CASREAGAGTGELFF. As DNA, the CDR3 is TGTGCCAGCAGGGAAGCCGGAGCGGGCACCGGGGAGCTGTTTTTT.

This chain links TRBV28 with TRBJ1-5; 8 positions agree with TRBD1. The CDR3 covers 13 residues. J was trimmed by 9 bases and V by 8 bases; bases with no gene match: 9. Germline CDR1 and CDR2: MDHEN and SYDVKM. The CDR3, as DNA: TGTGCCAGCGACGCAGGGGGCGCGAGGCCCCAGCATTTT. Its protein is CASDAGGARPQHF.

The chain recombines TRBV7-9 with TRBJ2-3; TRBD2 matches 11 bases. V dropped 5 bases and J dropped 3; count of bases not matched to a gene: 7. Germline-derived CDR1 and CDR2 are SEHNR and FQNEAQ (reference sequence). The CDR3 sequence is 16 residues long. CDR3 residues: CASSQIAGGRTDTQYF. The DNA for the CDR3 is TGTGCCAGCAGCCAAATAGCGGGAGGGCGGACAGATACGCAGTATTTT.

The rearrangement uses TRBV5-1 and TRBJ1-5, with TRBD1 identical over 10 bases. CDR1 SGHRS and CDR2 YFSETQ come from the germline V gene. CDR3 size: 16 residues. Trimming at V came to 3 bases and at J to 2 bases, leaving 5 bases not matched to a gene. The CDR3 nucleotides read TGCGCCAGCAGCTCAGGGACAGGGGACGGCAATCAGCCCCAGCATTTT. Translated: CASSSGTGDGNQPQHF. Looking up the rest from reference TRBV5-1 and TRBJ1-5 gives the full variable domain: KAGVTQTPRYLIKTRGQQVTLSCSPISGHRSVSWYQQTPGQGLQFLFEYFSETQRNKGNFPGRFSGRQFSNSRSEMNVSTLELGDSALYLCASSSGTGDGNQPQHFGDGTRLSIL.

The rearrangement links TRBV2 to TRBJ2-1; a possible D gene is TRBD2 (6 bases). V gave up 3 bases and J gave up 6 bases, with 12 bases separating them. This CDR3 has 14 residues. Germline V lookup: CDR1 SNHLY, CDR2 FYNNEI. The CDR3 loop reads CASSDVTSSNEQFF. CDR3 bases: TGTGCCAGCAGTGACGTCACTAGCAGCAATGAGCAGTTCTTC.

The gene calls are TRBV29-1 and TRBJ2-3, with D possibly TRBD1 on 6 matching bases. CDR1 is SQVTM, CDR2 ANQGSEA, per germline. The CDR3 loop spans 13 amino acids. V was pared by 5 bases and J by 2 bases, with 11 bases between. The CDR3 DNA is TGCAGCGTTCAGGGGATATTCACAGATACGCAGTATTTT. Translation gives CSVQGIFTDTQYF.